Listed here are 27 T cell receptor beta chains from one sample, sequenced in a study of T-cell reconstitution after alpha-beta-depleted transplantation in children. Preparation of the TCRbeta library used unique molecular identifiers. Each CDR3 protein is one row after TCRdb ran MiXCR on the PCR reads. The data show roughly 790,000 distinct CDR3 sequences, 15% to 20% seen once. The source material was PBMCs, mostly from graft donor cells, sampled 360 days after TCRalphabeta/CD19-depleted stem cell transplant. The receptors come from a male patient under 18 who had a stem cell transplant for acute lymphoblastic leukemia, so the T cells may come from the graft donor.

The CDR3 DNA is TGTGCCAGCAGTTTCGGGTTCAATCAGCCCCAGCATTTT. Amino acid sequence: CASSFGFNQPQHF. The chain combines TRBV12-3 or TRBV12-4 with TRBJ1-5, with D hard to call. The CDR3 extends over 13 amino acids. V lost 3 bases, J lost 3 bases, and 6 bases lay in between.

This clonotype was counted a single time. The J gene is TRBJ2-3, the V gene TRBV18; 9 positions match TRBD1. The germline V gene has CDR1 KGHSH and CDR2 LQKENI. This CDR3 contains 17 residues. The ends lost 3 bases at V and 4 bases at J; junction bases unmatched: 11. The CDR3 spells CASSPLPGQGKADTQYF. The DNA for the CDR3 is TGTGCCAGCTCACCCCTGCCTGGACAGGGGAAGGCAGATACGCAGTATTTT.

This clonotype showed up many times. The CDR3 nucleotides read TGTGCCAGCAGCTTACAGGGGGGTGCTGAAGCTTTCTTT. This translates into CASSLQGGAEAFF. The chain is built from TRBV11-3 and TRBJ1-1; TRBD1 matches at 7 bases. Germline values: CDR1 SGHNT, CDR2 YENEEA. The CDR3 totals 13 residues. V was clipped by 2 bases and J by 6 bases; unmatched bases: 3.

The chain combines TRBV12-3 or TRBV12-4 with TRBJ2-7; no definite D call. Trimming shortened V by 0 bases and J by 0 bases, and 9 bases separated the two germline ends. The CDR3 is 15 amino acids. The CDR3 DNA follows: TGTGCCAGCAGTTTAGCGCGGCAGGCCTCCTACGAGCAGTACTTC. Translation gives CASSLARQASYEQYF.

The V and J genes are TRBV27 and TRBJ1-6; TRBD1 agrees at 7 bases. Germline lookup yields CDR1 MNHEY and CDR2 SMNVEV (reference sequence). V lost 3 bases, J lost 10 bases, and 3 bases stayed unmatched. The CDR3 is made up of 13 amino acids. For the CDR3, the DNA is TGTGCCAGCAGTTTGCCAGGGGGGTCACCCCTCCACTTT. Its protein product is CASSLPGGSPLHF.

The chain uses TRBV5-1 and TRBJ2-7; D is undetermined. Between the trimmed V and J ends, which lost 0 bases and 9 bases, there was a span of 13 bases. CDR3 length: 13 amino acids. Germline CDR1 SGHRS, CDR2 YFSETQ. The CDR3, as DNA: TGCGCCAGCAGCTTGGCGGCAACGTCAGGGCAGTACTTC. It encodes CASSLAATSGQYF.

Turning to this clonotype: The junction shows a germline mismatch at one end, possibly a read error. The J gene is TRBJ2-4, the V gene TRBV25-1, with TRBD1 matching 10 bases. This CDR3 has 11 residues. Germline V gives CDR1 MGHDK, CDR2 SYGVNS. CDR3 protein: CASSDRDRGPW. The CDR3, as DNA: TGTGCCAGCAGTGACCGGGACAGGGGCCCCTGG.

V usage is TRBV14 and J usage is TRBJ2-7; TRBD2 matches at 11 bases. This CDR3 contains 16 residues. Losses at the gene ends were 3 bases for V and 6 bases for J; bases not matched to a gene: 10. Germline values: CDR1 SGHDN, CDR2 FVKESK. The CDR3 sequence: CASSQSLAGGFGEQYF. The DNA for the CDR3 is TGTGCCAGCAGCCAGTCGCTAGCGGGGGGCTTCGGCGAGCAGTACTTC.

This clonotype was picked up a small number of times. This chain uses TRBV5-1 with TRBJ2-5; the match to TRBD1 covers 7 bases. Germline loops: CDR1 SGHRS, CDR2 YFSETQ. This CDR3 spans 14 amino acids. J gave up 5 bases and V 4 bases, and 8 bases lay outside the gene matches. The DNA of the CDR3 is TGCGCCAGCAGCCCAATAACAGGGGTGGAGACCCAGTACTTC. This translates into CASSPITGVETQYF.

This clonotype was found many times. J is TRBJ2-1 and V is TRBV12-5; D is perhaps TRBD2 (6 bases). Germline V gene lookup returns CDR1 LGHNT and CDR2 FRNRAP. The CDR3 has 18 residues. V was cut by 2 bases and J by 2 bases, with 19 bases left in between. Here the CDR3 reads CASGLIILSGGPYNEQFF. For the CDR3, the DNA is TGTGCTAGTGGTTTGATCATCCTTAGCGGAGGCCCCTACAATGAGCAGTTCTTC.

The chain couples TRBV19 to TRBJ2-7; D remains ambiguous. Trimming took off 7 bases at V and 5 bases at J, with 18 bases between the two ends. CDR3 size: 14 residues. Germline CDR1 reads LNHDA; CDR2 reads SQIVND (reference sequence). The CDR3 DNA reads TGTGCCAGTACCCCTACGTCGCGGTTCCACGAGCAGTACTTC. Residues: CASTPTSRFHEQYF.

The CDR3, as DNA: TGCAGTGCTCCCGACCACTCTGGAAACACCATATATTTT. Protein: CSAPDHSGNTIYF. The chain has TRBV20-1 and TRBJ1-3; D remains unclear. The CDR3 totals 13 residues. Per the germline V gene, CDR1 is DFQATT and CDR2 is SNEGSKA (reference sequence). V shed 5 bases and J shed 0 bases, with 8 bases lying between them.

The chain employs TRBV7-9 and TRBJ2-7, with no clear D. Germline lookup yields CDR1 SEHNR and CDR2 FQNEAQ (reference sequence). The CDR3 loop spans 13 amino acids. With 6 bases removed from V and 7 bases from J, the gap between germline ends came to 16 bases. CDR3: CASSIMVAREQYF. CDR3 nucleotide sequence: TGTGCCAGCAGTATTATGGTCGCGCGAGAGCAGTACTTC.

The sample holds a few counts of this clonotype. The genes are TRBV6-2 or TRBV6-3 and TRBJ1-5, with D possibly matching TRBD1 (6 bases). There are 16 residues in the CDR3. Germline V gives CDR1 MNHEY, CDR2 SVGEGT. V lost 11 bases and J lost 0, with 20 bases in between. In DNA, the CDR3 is TGTGCCTCCCGGAGGGGGAAGGGATTTAGCAATCAGCCCCAGCATTTT. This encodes CASRRGKGFSNQPQHF.

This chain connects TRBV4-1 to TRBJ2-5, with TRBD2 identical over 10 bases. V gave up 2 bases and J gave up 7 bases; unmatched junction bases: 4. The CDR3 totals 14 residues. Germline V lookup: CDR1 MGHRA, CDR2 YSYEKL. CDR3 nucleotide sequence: TGCGCCAGCAGCCAAATTGCTAGCGGGAGGACCCAGTACTTC. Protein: CASSQIASGRTQYF.

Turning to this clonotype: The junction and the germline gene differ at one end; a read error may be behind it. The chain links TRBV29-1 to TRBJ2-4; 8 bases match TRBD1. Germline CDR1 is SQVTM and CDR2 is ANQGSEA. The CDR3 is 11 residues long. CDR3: CSVGQGLVKFF. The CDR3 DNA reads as TGCAGCGTTGGACAGGGGCTAGTCAAATTTTTC. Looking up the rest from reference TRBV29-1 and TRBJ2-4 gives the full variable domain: SAVISQKPSRDICQRGTSLTIQCQVDSQVTMMFWYRQQPGQSLTLIATANQGSEATYESGFVIDKFPISRPNLTFSTLTVSNMSPEDSSIYLCSVGQGLVKFFGAGTRLSVL.

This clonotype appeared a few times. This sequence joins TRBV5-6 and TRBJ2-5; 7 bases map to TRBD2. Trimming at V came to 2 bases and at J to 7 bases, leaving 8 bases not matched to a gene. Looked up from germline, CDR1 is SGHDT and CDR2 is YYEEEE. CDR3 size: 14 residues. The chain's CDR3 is CASSFVAGEWTQYF. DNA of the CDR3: TGTGCCAGCAGCTTTGTGGCGGGGGAGTGGACCCAGTACTTC.

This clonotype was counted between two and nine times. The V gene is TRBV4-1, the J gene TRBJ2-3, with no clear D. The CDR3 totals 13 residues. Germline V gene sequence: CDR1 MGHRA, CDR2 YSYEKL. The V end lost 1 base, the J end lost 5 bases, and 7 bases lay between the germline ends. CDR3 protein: CASSQVGKDTQYF. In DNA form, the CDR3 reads TGCGCCAGCAGCCAAGTAGGCAAAGATACGCAGTATTTT.

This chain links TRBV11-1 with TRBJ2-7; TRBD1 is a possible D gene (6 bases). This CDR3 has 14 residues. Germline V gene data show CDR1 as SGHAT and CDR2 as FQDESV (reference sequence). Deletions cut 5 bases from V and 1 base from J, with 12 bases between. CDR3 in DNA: TGTGCCAGCAGCCCCGAGGACAGTTCCTACGAGCAGTACTTC. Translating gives CASSPEDSSYEQYF.

CDR3 sequence (DNA): TGTGCCAGCAGCTTAGCCCGGGGGATTATAGCGGGAGTCGGTACAGATACGCAGTATTTT. Its translation: CASSLARGIIAGVGTDTQYF. This chain joins TRBV7-8 and TRBJ2-3, with 9 positions matching TRBD2. The CDR3 has 20 residues. The V segment lost 0 bases and the J segment 3 bases; nucleotides outside the gene matches: 16. The V gene's germline CDR1 is SGHVS and CDR2 FQNEAQ.

The CDR3 here is CSVAGLAGVTDTQYF. The CDR3 bases are TGCAGCGTTGCGGGACTAGCGGGAGTTACAGATACGCAGTATTTT. The V and J genes are TRBV29-1 and TRBJ2-3; TRBD2 agrees at 14 bases. Germline V gene sequence: CDR1 SQVTM, CDR2 ANQGSEA. V lost 4 bases, J lost 3 bases, and 3 bases stayed unmatched. This CDR3 is built from 15 residues.

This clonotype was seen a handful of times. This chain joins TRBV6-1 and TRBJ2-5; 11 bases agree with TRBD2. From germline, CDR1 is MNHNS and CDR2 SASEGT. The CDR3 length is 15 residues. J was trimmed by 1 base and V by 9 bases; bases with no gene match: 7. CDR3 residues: CASTLAGGSQETQYF. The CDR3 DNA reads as TGTGCCAGTACCCTAGCGGGAGGCTCCCAAGAGACCCAGTACTTC.

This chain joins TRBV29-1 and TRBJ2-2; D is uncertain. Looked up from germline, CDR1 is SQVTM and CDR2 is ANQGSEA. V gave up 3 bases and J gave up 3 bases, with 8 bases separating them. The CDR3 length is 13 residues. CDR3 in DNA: TGCAGCGTTGAGTACCGCGACACCGGGGAGCTGTTTTTT. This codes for CSVEYRDTGELFF.

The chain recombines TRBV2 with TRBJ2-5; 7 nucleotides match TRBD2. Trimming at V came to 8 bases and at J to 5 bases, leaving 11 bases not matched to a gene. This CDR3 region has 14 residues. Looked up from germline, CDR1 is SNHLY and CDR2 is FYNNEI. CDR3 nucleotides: TGTGCCAGCTGGGGAGGGTACTTGGGTGAGACCCAGTACTTC. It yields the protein CASWGGYLGETQYF.

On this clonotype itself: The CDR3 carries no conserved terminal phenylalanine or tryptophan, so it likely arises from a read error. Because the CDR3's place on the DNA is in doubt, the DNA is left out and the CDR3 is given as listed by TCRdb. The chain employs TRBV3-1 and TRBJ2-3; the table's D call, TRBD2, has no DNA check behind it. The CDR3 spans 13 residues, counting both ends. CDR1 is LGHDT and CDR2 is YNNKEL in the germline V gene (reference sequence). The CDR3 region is CASSQDLTSGPSI.

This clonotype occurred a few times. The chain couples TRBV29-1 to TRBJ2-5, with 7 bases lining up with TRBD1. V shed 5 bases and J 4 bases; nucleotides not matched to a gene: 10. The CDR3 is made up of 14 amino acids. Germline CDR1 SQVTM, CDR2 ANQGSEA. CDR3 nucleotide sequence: TGCAGCGTTAGGAAGGACAGGTTACGAGAGACCCAGTACTTC. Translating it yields CSVRKDRLRETQYF.

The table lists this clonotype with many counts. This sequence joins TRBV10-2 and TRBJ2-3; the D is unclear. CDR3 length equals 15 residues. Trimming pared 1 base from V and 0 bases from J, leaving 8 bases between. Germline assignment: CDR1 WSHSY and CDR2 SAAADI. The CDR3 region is CASSEFRLSTDTQYF. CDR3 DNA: TGCGCCAGCAGTGAGTTTAGACTCAGCACAGATACGCAGTATTTT.